The rows below give T cell receptor beta chains drawn from one sample of a study of T-cell reconstitution after alpha-beta-depleted transplantation in children. From the PCR reads, TCRdb called clonotypes with MiXCR, one entry per CDR3 protein. The sample yields 150,000 to 200,000 distinct CDR3 sequences, 8.5% to 14% seen once. Specimen: PBMCs, collected before TCRalphabeta/CD19-depleted stem cell transplant. All receptors come from a boy aged 2 to 10 with acute myeloid leukemia, due to receive a stem cell transplant. Each CDR3 is given with its conserved first and last residue. Fields, in order: V gene, CDR3 protein.

>TRBV7-2
CASSQDRLANQPQHF
>TRBV5-1
CASSLVGLGQETQYF
>TRBV5-1
CASRPLAGATDTQYF
>TRBV12-5
CASGDNYGYTF
>TRBV5-1
CASSYLSGRLSQETQYF
>TRBV5-5
CASLGLNYGYTF
>TRBV5-6
CASSLSSGVYNEQFF
>TRBV9
CASNSGDGTEAFF
>TRBV28
CASRNFYEQYF
>TRBV12-3/TRBV12-4
CASSLRGPGAGELFF
>TRBV15
CAARRAGNTEAFF
>TRBV15
CATTTGGETQYF
>TRBV7-8
CASSPKRVLVEAYEQYF
>TRBV20-1
CSAWTGEPYEQYF
>TRBV4-1
CASSQDQAKNIQYF
>TRBV20-1
CSAPKASGLNYEQYF
>TRBV12-3/TRBV12-4
CASTQGQGAYETQYF
>TRBV20-1
CSVPASTDTQYF
>TRBV5-1
CASSLGSQYNEQFF
>TRBV3-1
CASSLAGGGYNEQFF
>TRBV7-9
CASSLGAGAVNEQFF
>TRBV6-1
CASSPHRLASNEQFF
>TRBV4-1
CASSLGQTAKNIQYF
>TRBV5-1
CASHPGAAQETQYF
>TRBV7-2
CASSLGGLGEKLFF
>TRBV20-1
CSAWITEAFF
>TRBV20-1
CSARDSQGKFYYGYTF
>TRBV11-2
CASSRPGLASEQFF
>TRBV11-2
CASSLDGGTQYF